This T cell receptor (beta chain) was captured in a study of T cell repertoires in cytomegalovirus infection. Overall study context: Matching HLA type, along with CMV infection, was indicated by public TCR beta signatures. Study-wide findings and caveats: The study identified carriers of CMV plus the relevant HLA from cumulative public TCR beta family frequency. It was HLA-C-restricted CMV-specific TCR beta clonotypes that dominated the response ex vivo.

Germline-derived CDR1 and CDR2 are MNHEY and SVGEGT. CDR3 size: 16 residues. Trimming left V 0 bases short and J 0 bases short, with 9 bases between. This clonotype occurred a few times. Its matching antigen is unknown. TCRdb re-called the reads with MiXCR, one entry per CDR3 protein. The sample comprises 200,000 to 250,000 distinct CDR3 sequences, roughly 22% of which are singletons, and roughly 18% rests with the top ten. The sample was CD8+ T cells from PBMCs. The chain links TRBV6-2 or TRBV6-3 to TRBJ2-1; D is unclear. The clonotype was recovered from a human donor in good health (CMV status not recorded). Some clones in this sample may be carry-over from other donors' samples. In DNA form, the CDR3 reads TGTGCCAGCAGTTACTCTATGTACGACTCCTACAATGAGCAGTTCTTC. Translated: CASSYSMYDSYNEQFF.